Listed here are 10 T cell receptor beta chains from one sample, sequenced in a study of T cell changes during pregnancy in multiple sclerosis. Sequencing used immunoSEQ multiplex PCR; TCRdb keeps in-frame clones, though not all of them. The repertoire holds 30,000 to 35,000 clones, with about nine tenths as singletons. The material sequenced was CD8+ T cells from peripheral blood mononuclear cells, taken in the first trimester of pregnancy. These receptors were obtained from a female donor with multiple sclerosis, enrolled in a pregnancy study.

This rearrangement joins TRBV6-4 to TRBJ2-3, with TRBD1 identical over 11 bases. The germline V gene encodes CDR1 MRHNA and CDR2 SNTAGT. This CDR3 contains 14 residues. Germline trimming cut 3 bases from V and 4 bases from J; bases unmatched to any gene: 0. The CDR3 region is CASSEGQGADTQYF. The CDR3, as DNA: TGTGCCAGCAGTGAGGGACAGGGGGCAGATACGCAGTATTTT.

This clone is a singleton in its sample. The chain uses TRBV25-1 and TRBJ1-2, with D possibly TRBD1 on 6 matching bases. CDR3 length equals 12 residues. Trimming took off 7 bases at V and 6 bases at J, with 12 bases between the two ends. The germline V gene has CDR1 MGHDK and CDR2 SYGVNS. The CDR3 spells CASNTGSDGYTF. Here the CDR3 DNA reads TGTGCCAGCAATACAGGGAGCGATGGCTACACCTTC.

This clone was observed once. The chain joins TRBV29-1 to TRBJ2-5, with 8 nucleotides matching TRBD2. The CDR3 covers 13 residues. Germline values: CDR1 SQVTM, CDR2 ANQGSEA. With 3 bases clipped from V and 5 bases from J, the junction kept 5 bases outside the gene matches. The CDR3 DNA is TGCAGCGTTGATCGGGAGGGTACGGAGACCCAGTACTTC. It encodes CSVDREGTETQYF.

The rearrangement uses TRBV2 and TRBJ2-5; 9 positions agree with TRBD2. V was clipped by 4 bases and J by 0 bases; unmatched bases: 3. The V gene's germline CDR1 is SNHLY and CDR2 FYNNEI. CDR3 size: 15 residues. The chain's CDR3 is CASSAGTSNQETQYF. CDR3 coding DNA: TGTGCCAGCAGTGCAGGGACTAGCAACCAAGAGACCCAGTACTTC.

The V gene is TRBV7-9, the J gene TRBJ2-3; TRBD2 might be the D (5 bases). The CDR3 covers 16 residues. Trimming pared 4 bases from V and 2 bases from J, leaving 16 bases between. The germline V gene has CDR1 SEHNR and CDR2 FQNEAQ (reference sequence). The CDR3 nucleotides are TGTGCCAGCAGCTACCCTCAGCGGATACCCACAGATACGCAGTATTTT. This codes for CASSYPQRIPTDTQYF.

The chain combines TRBV28 with TRBJ2-6, with D unresolved. This CDR3 contains 15 residues. Germline values: CDR1 MDHEN, CDR2 SYDVKM. V was cut by 7 bases and J by 0 bases, with 10 bases left in between. CDR3 bases: TGTGCCAGCACCCCCAGACTCTCTGGGGCCAACGTCCTGACTTTC. Translating it yields CASTPRLSGANVLTF.

This chain links TRBV28 with TRBJ2-7; maybe TRBD1 (5 bases). V lost 5 bases to trimming and J lost 7 bases, with 15 bases between them. This CDR3 has 13 residues. The germline gives CDR1 MDHEN, CDR2 SYDVKM. This CDR3 is CASSGSGYEEQYF. The CDR3 DNA reads TGTGCCAGCAGTGGGTCAGGGTATGAGGAGCAGTACTTC. The full variable domain, its missing parts supplied by reference TRBV28 and TRBJ2-7, is DVKVTQSSRYLVKRTGEKVFLECVQDMDHENMFWYRQDPGLGLRLIYFSYDVKMKEKGDIPEGYSVSREKKERFSLILESASTNQTSMYLCASSGSGYEEQYFGPGTRLTVT.

The genes are TRBV7-9 and TRBJ2-7, with 10 bases lining up with TRBD2. Per germline, CDR1 SEHNR and CDR2 FQNEAQ (reference sequence). Germline trimming cut 1 base from V and 2 bases from J; bases unmatched to any gene: 2. The CDR3 totals 15 residues. In nucleotides, the CDR3 is TGTGCCAGCAGCTTAGTAGCGGGAGGTCCCTACGAGCAGTACTTC. Amino acid sequence: CASSLVAGGPYEQYF.

The count of this clone is one. The chain is built from TRBV5-1 and TRBJ2-1; 7 bases agree with TRBD2. Trimming at V came to 1 base and at J to 3 bases, leaving 10 bases not matched to a gene. CDR3 length equals 17 residues. Germline CDR1 and CDR2: SGHRS and YFSETQ. CDR3 region: CASSLQASGNFYNEQFF. CDR3 coding DNA: TGCGCCAGCAGCTTGCAGGCTAGCGGAAACTTCTACAATGAGCAGTTCTTC.

J is TRBJ1-1 and V is TRBV7-8; D is possibly TRBD1 (5 bases). The V and J ends lost 5 bases and 5 bases respectively, with 12 bases between them. The CDR3 runs 13 residues. CDR1 is SGHVS and CDR2 is FQNEAQ in the germline V gene. The CDR3 loop reads CASSRVGGTEAFF. Written as DNA, the CDR3 is TGTGCCAGCAGCCGCGTCGGGGGGACTGAAGCTTTCTTT.